One sample yielded the 17 T cell receptor beta chains listed below, sequenced in a study of OX40 agonist ivuxolimab in advanced cancers. Clones were sequenced by immunoSEQ multiplex PCR, and TCRdb holds only the in-frame ones, with some missing. In the table there are roughly 66,000 clones, 83% of which are singletons. The specimen was CD4+ or CD8+ T cells sorted from blood, collected in a trial of the OX40 agonist ivuxolimab. The source of these receptors is an adult with an advanced solid tumor such as melanoma, head and neck, liver or kidney cancer.

This clone was seen only once. The CDR3 loop is CASSLDRTGNTIYF. For the CDR3, the DNA is TGTGCCAGCAGCTTAGATAGGACTGGAAACACCATATATTTT. The chain couples TRBV7-2 to TRBJ1-3; D is uncertain. CDR1 is SGHTA, CDR2 FQGNSA, per germline. This CDR3 is 14 amino acids long. V lost 1 base and J 2 bases, leaving 6 bases between the germline ends.

V gene TRBV10-3 combines with J gene TRBJ1-4; D remains ambiguous. This CDR3 has 13 residues. The germline V gene has CDR1 ENHRY and CDR2 SYGVKD. The ends were cut back, 7 bases at V and 3 bases at J, with 9 bases in the middle. The CDR3 loop reads CAITGEANEKLFF. The DNA of the CDR3 is TGTGCCATCACCGGGGAGGCTAATGAAAAACTGTTTTTT.

The genes are TRBV10-3 and TRBJ2-7, with TRBD2 matching over 9 bases. V trimming: 2 bases; J trimming: 2 bases; junction bases outside the gene matches: 10. Per germline, CDR1 ENHRY and CDR2 SYGVKD. The CDR3 has 17 residues. Here the CDR3 DNA reads TGTGCCATCAGTGAGCCGGGCGGGGGGGTTTTCCCCTACGAGCAGTACTTC. Its translation is CAISEPGGGVFPYEQYF.

The V gene is TRBV7-2, the J gene TRBJ1-1; D remains ambiguous. The V and J ends lost 0 bases and 0 bases respectively, with 11 bases between them. From germline, CDR1 is SGHTA and CDR2 FQGNSA. The CDR3 is made up of 16 amino acids. CDR3 amino acids: CASSLAGPPLNTEAFF. The CDR3 bases are TGTGCCAGCAGCTTAGCCGGGCCACCTTTGAACACTGAAGCTTTCTTT.

By sample share, this clone is medium-sized (0.01 to 0.1%). The chain joins TRBV11-2 to TRBJ1-2, with D unresolved. V lost 1 base and J lost 4, with 10 bases in between. The CDR3 is 14 residues long. From germline, CDR1 is SGHAT and CDR2 FQNNGV. The CDR3 protein is CASSLVDLSYGYTF. In DNA form, the CDR3 reads TGTGCCAGCAGCTTAGTAGACCTCTCCTATGGCTACACCTTC.

The chain carries TRBV6-1 and TRBJ2-7; D perhaps matches TRBD1 (6 bases). Looked up from germline, CDR1 is MNHNS and CDR2 is SASEGT. The CDR3 has 12 amino acids. Trimming removed 6 bases from V and 3 bases from J, with 9 bases in between. CDR3 coding DNA: TGTGCCAGCAGAAGGGGGATCTACGAGCAGTACTTC. Translation: CASRRGIYEQYF.

The V gene is TRBV11-2, the J gene TRBJ2-3; 9 nucleotides match TRBD1. Germline V gene lookup returns CDR1 SGHAT and CDR2 FQNNGV. The V segment lost 2 bases and the J segment 5 bases; nucleotides outside the gene matches: 8. CDR3 length: 16 amino acids. DNA for the CDR3: TGTGCCAGCAGCTTACCCACAGGGGGCCTAGGAGATACGCAGTATTTT. Its translation is CASSLPTGGLGDTQYF. Drawing the rest from reference TRBV11-2 and TRBJ2-3, the complete variable domain is EAGVAQSPRYKIIEKRQSVAFWCNPISGHATLYWYQQILGQGPKLLIQFQNNGVVDDSQLPKDRFSAERLKGVDSTLKIQPAKLEDSAVYLCASSLPTGGLGDTQYFGPGTRLTVL.

A word on this clone: A read error may produce the germline difference seen at one junction end. V gene TRBV5-1 combines with J gene TRBJ2-5, with 7 positions matching TRBD1. The CDR3 is 15 amino acids. The germline V gene has CDR1 SGHRS and CDR2 YFSETQ. The CDR3 region has the DNA TGCGCCAGCAGCTTGGGTGACAGGGACGTAGAGAGCCAGTACTTC. Its translation: CASSLGDRDVESQYF.

The chain links TRBV6-5 to TRBJ2-1; TRBD2 matches at 7 bases. This CDR3 contains 14 residues. Losses at the gene ends were 5 bases for V and 6 bases for J; bases not matched to a gene: 7. The V gene's germline CDR1 is MNHEY and CDR2 SVGAGI. The CDR3 spells CASSPGGPPNEQFF. The DNA for the CDR3 is TGTGCCAGCAGTCCGGGGGGACCCCCCAATGAGCAGTTCTTC.

In its sample, this clone ranks as medium-sized. The chain couples TRBV2 to TRBJ2-1; D remains unclear. Germline V lookup: CDR1 SNHLY, CDR2 FYNNEI. This CDR3 contains 11 residues. V was shortened by 7 bases and J by 4 bases, with 5 bases between the two germline ends. CDR3 residues: CASTPYNEQFF. The CDR3 region has the DNA TGTGCCAGCACGCCTTACAATGAGCAGTTCTTC.

The chain combines TRBV9 with TRBJ2-3; no firm D call. Germline V lookup: CDR1 SGDLS, CDR2 YYNGEE. V was cut by 2 bases and J by 5 bases, with 21 bases left in between. CDR3 length: 17 residues. The CDR3 DNA follows: TGTGCCAGCAGCGTTTGGAAGGGTCCGGTCGGCGGAGATACGCAGTATTTT. Amino acid sequence: CASSVWKGPVGGDTQYF.

This chain connects TRBV11-2 to TRBJ2-5, with D maybe TRBD2 (5 bases). In germline, CDR1 is SGHAT, CDR2 FQNNGV. The CDR3 has 14 amino acids. The V end lost 5 bases, the J end lost 1 base, and 11 bases lay between the germline ends. CDR3 sequence: CASSPTDFQETQYF. The CDR3 region has the DNA TGTGCCAGCAGCCCAACGGACTTCCAAGAGACCCAGTACTTC.

The chain links TRBV15 to TRBJ2-5, with 12 bases aligning to TRBD2. The CDR3 loop spans 16 amino acids. The germline V gene has CDR1 LNHNV and CDR2 YYDKDF (reference sequence). V shed 0 bases and J 5 bases; nucleotides not matched to a gene: 4. In DNA, the CDR3 is TGTGCCACCAGCAGAGATAGACTAGCGGGAGTTGAGACCCAGTACTTC. Encoded protein: CATSRDRLAGVETQYF.

This clone was counted once. The chain uses TRBV5-6 and TRBJ2-5; 10 positions match TRBD2. Germline V gene sequence: CDR1 SGHDT, CDR2 YYEEEE. The CDR3 sequence is 13 residues long. With V trimmed by 5 bases and J by 4 bases, 2 bases remained unmatched. The CDR3 DNA reads as TGTGCCAGCAGAAGGACTAGCGGAGAGACCCAGTACTTC. It codes for CASRRTSGETQYF.

The chain combines TRBV6-1 with TRBJ2-7, with D unresolved. Germline V CDR1 and CDR2: MNHNS, SASEGT. V shed 3 bases and J shed 6 bases, with 12 bases lying between them. The CDR3 runs 13 residues. The chain's CDR3 is CASSDGGSGEQYF. Written as DNA, the CDR3 is TGTGCCAGCAGTGATGGCGGATCGGGCGAGCAGTACTTC.

This chain links TRBV7-2 with TRBJ2-2, with D possibly being TRBD2 (5 bases). Trimming cost V 2 bases and J 6 bases, with 10 bases left between them. The CDR3 consists of 14 residues. The germline gives CDR1 SGHTA, CDR2 FQGNSA. CDR3 region: CASSLRGRSGELFF. CDR3 in DNA: TGTGCCAGCAGCTTACGGGGTCGGTCCGGGGAGCTGTTTTTT.

The chain couples TRBV6-5 to TRBJ1-1, with D perhaps matching TRBD1 (5 bases). V was shortened by 5 bases and J by 1 base, with 11 bases between the two germline ends. Germline CDR1 and CDR2: MNHEY and SVGAGI. The CDR3 runs to 14 residues. DNA of the CDR3: TGTGCCAGCAGTCCAGAAAGGGGGAACACTGAAGCTTTCTTT. This encodes CASSPERGNTEAFF.